This is a list of T cell receptor beta chains from one sample in a study of blood T cell repertoires in COVID-19. Sequencing used immunoSEQ multiplex PCR; TCRdb keeps in-frame clones, though not all of them. The sample lists 140,000 to 150,000 clones; 70% to 90% were seen once. Sequencing input: peripheral blood. The receptors shown here come from a man aged 60-69 years with active or convalescent COVID-19. Both conserved end residues are part of each CDR3. The order of the fields is D gene, V gene, J gene, CDR3 length, CDR3 protein, CDR3 DNA. D genes are given only for firm matches.

d_gene: .; v_gene: TRBV29-1; j_gene: TRBJ2-7; len: 12; CDR3aa: CSVEEGGYEQYF; CDR3nt: TGCAGCGTTGAAGAGGGGGGTTACGAGCAGTACTTC
d_gene: TRBD2; v_gene: TRBV9; j_gene: TRBJ2-2; len: 15; CDR3aa: CASSATSDNTGELFF; CDR3nt: TGTGCCAGCAGCGCCACTAGCGACAACACCGGGGAGCTGTTTTTT
d_gene: TRBD2; v_gene: TRBV10-3; j_gene: TRBJ2-5; len: 16; CDR3aa: CAISESQSGARETQYF; CDR3nt: TGTGCCATCAGTGAATCCCAGAGCGGGGCAAGGGAGACCCAGTACTTC
d_gene: .; v_gene: TRBV4-1; j_gene: TRBJ1-2; len: 14; CDR3aa: CASSQPGEDRNYTF; CDR3nt: TGCGCCAGCAGCCAACCCGGGGAAGACAGGAACTACACCTTC
d_gene: TRBD1; v_gene: TRBV7-9; j_gene: TRBJ1-1; len: 14; CDR3aa: CASEQQTGDTEAFF; CDR3nt: TGTGCCAGCGAACAACAGACAGGGGACACTGAAGCTTTCTTT
d_gene: TRBD1; v_gene: TRBV11-2; j_gene: TRBJ1-6; len: 15; CDR3aa: CASSLQGAYNSPLHF; CDR3nt: TGTGCCAGCAGCTTACAGGGGGCCTATAATTCACCCCTCCACTTT
d_gene: .; v_gene: TRBV27; j_gene: TRBJ2-3; len: 16; CDR3aa: CASSFGGAFGPDTQYF; CDR3nt: TGTGCCAGCAGTTTCGGGGGAGCTTTTGGCCCAGATACGCAGTATTTT
d_gene: TRBD2; v_gene: TRBV7-3; j_gene: TRBJ2-7; len: 15; CDR3aa: CASSLRGGSPYEQYF; CDR3nt: TGTGCCAGCAGCTTAAGGGGCGGGAGCCCCTACGAGCAGTACTTC
d_gene: TRBD1; v_gene: TRBV19; j_gene: TRBJ2-5; len: 15; CDR3aa: CASSPRDRYGETQYF; CDR3nt: TGTGCCAGTAGTCCCCGGGACAGGTATGGCGAGACCCAGTACTTC
d_gene: .; v_gene: TRBV9; j_gene: TRBJ1-6; len: 14; CDR3aa: CASSSGTYNSPLHF; CDR3nt: TGTGCCAGCAGTTCCGGGACCTATAATTCACCCCTCCACTTT
d_gene: .; v_gene: TRBV9; j_gene: TRBJ1-2; len: 13; CDR3aa: CASSPGGGYGYTF; CDR3nt: TGTGCCAGCAGCCCCGGGGGGGGTTATGGCTACACCTTC
d_gene: .; v_gene: TRBV29-1; j_gene: TRBJ2-5; len: 14; CDR3aa: CSVAEAARRETQYF; CDR3nt: TGCAGCGTTGCGGAGGCGGCACGTCGGGAGACCCAGTACTTC
d_gene: .; v_gene: TRBV18; j_gene: TRBJ1-3; len: 16; CDR3aa: CASSSVLGVPGNTIYF; CDR3nt: TGTGCCAGCTCATCCGTTTTAGGGGTCCCTGGAAACACCATATATTTT
d_gene: .; v_gene: TRBV5-1; j_gene: TRBJ2-1; len: 15; CDR3aa: CASSSLLQGEDEQFF; CDR3nt: TGCGCCAGCAGCTCACTACTGCAGGGCGAAGATGAGCAGTTCTTC
d_gene: TRBD1; v_gene: TRBV12-5; j_gene: TRBJ2-3; len: 15; CDR3aa: CASGLVGTGRHTQYF; CDR3nt: TGTGCTAGTGGTTTGGTCGGGACAGGGCGACATACGCAGTATTTT
d_gene: .; v_gene: TRBV6-2/TRBV6-3; j_gene: TRBJ2-7; len: 11; CDR3aa: CASSFRLEQYF; CDR3nt: TGTGCCAGCAGTTTTCGACTCGAGCAGTACTTC
d_gene: .; v_gene: TRBV2; j_gene: TRBJ1-6; len: 11; CDR3aa: CASSARGAPHF; CDR3nt: TGTGCCAGCAGTGCGCGGGGTGCCCCCCACTTT
d_gene: TRBD2; v_gene: TRBV24-1; j_gene: TRBJ2-1; len: 15; CDR3aa: CATSDLTLAGAEQFF; CDR3nt: TGTGCCACCAGTGATTTGACACTAGCGGGAGCCGAGCAGTTCTTC
d_gene: TRBD1; v_gene: TRBV15; j_gene: TRBJ2-7; len: 15; CDR3aa: CATSREGQGSYEQYF; CDR3nt: TGTGCCACCAGCAGAGAGGGACAGGGGTCCTACGAGCAGTACTTC
d_gene: TRBD2; v_gene: TRBV9; j_gene: TRBJ2-7; len: 12; CDR3aa: CASSRGGYEQYF; CDR3nt: TGTGCCAGCAGTCGCGGGGGCTACGAGCAGTACTTC
d_gene: .; v_gene: TRBV6-5; j_gene: TRBJ2-3; len: 14; CDR3aa: CASILAVNTDTQYF; CDR3nt: TGTGCCAGCATCTTAGCGGTAAACACAGATACGCAGTATTTT
d_gene: .; v_gene: TRBV6-2/TRBV6-3; j_gene: TRBJ1-2; len: 14; CDR3aa: CASSYRPKGDGYTF; CDR3nt: TGTGCCAGCAGTTACCGACCAAAGGGGGATGGCTACACCTTC
d_gene: .; v_gene: TRBV18; j_gene: TRBJ1-3; len: 13; CDR3aa: CASSEEKSNTIYF; CDR3nt: TGTGCCAGCTCAGAAGAGAAGTCGAACACCATATATTTT